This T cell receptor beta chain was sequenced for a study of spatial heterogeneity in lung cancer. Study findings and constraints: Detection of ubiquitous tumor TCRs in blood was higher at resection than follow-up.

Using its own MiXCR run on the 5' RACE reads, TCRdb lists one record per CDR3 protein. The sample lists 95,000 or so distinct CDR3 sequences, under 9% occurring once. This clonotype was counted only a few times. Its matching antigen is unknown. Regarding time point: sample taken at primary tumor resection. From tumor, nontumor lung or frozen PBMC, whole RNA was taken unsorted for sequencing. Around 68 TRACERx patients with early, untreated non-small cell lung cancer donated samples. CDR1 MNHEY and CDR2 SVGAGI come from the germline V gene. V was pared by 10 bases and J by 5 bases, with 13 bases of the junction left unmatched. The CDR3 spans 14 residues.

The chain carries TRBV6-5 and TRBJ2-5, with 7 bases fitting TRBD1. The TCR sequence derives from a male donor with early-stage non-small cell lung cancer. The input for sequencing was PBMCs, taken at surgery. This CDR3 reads CATTSRGRGETQYF. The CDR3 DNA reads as TGTGCCACAACATCTAGGGGGCGCGGCGAGACCCAGTACTTC.